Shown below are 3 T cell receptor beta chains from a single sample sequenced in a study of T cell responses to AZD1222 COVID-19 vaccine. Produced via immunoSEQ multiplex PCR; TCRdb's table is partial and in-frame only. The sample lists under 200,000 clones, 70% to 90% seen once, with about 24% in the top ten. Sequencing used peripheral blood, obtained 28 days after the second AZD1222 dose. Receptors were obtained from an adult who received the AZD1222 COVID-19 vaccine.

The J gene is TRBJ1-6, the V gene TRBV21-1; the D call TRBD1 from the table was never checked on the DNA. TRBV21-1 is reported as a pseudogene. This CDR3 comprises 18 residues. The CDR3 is CASSNGHVENSYNSPLHF. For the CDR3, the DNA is TGTGCCAGCAGCAATGGGCACGTCGAGAACTCCTATAATTCACCCCTCCACTTT.

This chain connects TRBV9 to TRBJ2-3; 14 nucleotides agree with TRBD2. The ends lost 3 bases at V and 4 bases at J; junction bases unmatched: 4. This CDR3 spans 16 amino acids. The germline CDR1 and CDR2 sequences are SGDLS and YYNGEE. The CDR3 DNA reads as TGTGCCAGCAGCGCCGGACTAGCGGGAGGCGCAGATACGCAGTATTTT. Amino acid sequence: CASSAGLAGGADTQYF.

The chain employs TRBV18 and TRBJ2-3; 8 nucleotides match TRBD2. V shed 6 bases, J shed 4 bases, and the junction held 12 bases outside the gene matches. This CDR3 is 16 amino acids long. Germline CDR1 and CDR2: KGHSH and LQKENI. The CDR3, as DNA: TGTGCCAGCTCGCCATACGGGAGGGCCGGGGCAGATACGCAGTATTTT. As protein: CASSPYGRAGADTQYF.